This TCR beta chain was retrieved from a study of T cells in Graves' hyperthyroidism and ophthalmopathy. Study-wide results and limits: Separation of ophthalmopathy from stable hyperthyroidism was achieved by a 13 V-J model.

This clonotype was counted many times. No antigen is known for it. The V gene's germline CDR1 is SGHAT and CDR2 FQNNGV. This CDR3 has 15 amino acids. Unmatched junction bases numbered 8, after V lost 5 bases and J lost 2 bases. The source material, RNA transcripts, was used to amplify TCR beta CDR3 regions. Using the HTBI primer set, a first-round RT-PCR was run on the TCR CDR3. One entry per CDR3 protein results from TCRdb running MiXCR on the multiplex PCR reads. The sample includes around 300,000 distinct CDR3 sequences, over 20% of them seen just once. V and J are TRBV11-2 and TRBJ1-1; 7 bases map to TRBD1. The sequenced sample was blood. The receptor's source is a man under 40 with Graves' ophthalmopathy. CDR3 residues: CASSIRQGINTEAFF. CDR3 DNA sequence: TGTGCCAGCAGCATCAGACAGGGAATAAACACTGAAGCTTTCTTT. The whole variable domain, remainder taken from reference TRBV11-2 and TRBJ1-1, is EAGVAQSPRYKIIEKRQSVAFWCNPISGHATLYWYQQILGQGPKLLIQFQNNGVVDDSQLPKDRFSAERLKGVDSTLKIQPAKLEDSAVYLCASSIRQGINTEAFFGQGTRLTVV.